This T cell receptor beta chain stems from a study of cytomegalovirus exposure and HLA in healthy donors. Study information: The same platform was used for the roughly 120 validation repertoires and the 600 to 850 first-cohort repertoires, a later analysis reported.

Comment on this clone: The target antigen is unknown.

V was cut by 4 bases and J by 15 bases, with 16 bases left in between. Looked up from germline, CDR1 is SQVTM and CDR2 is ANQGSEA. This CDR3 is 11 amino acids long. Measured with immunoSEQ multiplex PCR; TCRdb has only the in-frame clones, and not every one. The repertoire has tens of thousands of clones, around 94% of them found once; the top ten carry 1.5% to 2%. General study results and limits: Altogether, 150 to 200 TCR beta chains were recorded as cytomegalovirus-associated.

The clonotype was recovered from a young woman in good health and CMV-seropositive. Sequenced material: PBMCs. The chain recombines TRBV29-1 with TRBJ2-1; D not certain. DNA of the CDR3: TGCAGCGTTGGTGTAGAGCGTTTAAGGTTCTTC. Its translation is CSVGVERLRFF.